This TCR beta chain was found in a study of a mutant IDH1 vaccine in newly diagnosed glioma. Study as a whole: Earlier care involved radiotherapy, temozolomide, or both, and the majority received both.

Study outcomes and limitations: Any relationship between pseudoprogression and changes in top peripheral T cell clonotypes seemed absent.

Time point given: week 23, last vaccination. It was 300 ug of mutant IDH1 20-mer peptide that made up each vaccine dose, given with topical imiquimod. Donors harbored newly found WHO grade 3 or 4 IDH1-mutant, ATRX-lost astrocytomas. Using immunoSEQ multiplex PCR, the repertoire was profiled, and TCRdb retains in-frame clones only, with some absent. The sample shows about 29,000 clones, 65% to 85% of them seen only once. About this clone: Its matching antigen is unknown.

The germline V gene has CDR1 SGHNT and CDR2 YYREEE (reference sequence). Trimming left V 0 bases short and J 4 bases short, with 13 bases between. This CDR3 has 15 amino acids. Sample: PBMCs, taken from a glioma patient whose treatment included an IDH1 peptide vaccine. This TCR was recovered from a woman aged 18 to 35 with glioma. V gene TRBV5-4 combines with J gene TRBJ1-1; no firm D call. The CDR3 protein is CASSLVRGVATEAFF. CDR3 nucleotide sequence: TGTGCCAGCAGCTTGGTTCGTGGGGTCGCCACTGAAGCTTTCTTT.